This record looks at one TCR beta chain sequence and its context. The antigen remains undetermined. The data were obtained in a study of T cells expressing NK-cell markers. For the study at large: The study sequenced eight donors, seven HCMV-seropositive and one seronegative.

Notes on the study in general: Expanded clones of NKG2C+ T cells had an unclear HCMV specificity.

CDR3 length: 19 residues. CDR1 MNHNS and CDR2 SASEGT come from the germline V gene. TCR beta cDNA was generated via 5'RACE template switching incorporating UMIs. TCRdb reprocessed the 5' RACE reads and stores each CDR3 protein as one record, lacking DNA. The record lists about 440,000 distinct CDR3 sequences, of which the ten most abundant hold 7.3%. The rearrangement links TRBV6-1 to TRBJ2-1; TCRdb's D call of TRBD2 is untestable without DNA. The sequenced sample consisted of blood T cells: a sorted CD56 or NKG2C T cell subset, CD4+ or CD8+ T cells, or bulk PBMC T cells (not recorded which). This clonotype was sampled from a woman between 18 and 70 years old in good health. The CDR3: CASSKFGTSGAPSYNEQFF.